These 19 T cell receptor beta chains share one sample of origin, sequenced in a study of cytomegalovirus exposure and HLA in healthy donors (dated by TCRdb to about 2017). The library was made by the immunoSEQ multiplex PCR assay. For the multiplex PCR, a mixture combining 60 forward primers for TCR Vbeta segments and 13 reverse primers for TCR Jbeta segments was used. Imported from immuneACCESS, the table was reduced by TCRdb to in-frame sequences with V and J called. These copies leave out some clones; in studies compared against another copy, an unresolved V gene accounts for under half, and the cause of the remainder is not known. Present in this sample are about 200,000 clones, 85% to 90% of which were seen just once. The leading ten clones occupy approximately 2% of the sample. Input material: PBMCs. All receptors derive from a woman aged 18-30 years in good health and CMV-seronegative.

The rearrangement uses TRBV19 and TRBJ1-1; 8 nucleotides agree with TRBD1. V gave up 2 bases and J gave up 6 bases; unmatched junction bases: 8. Germline values: CDR1 LNHDA, CDR2 SQIVND (reference sequence). The CDR3 is 15 residues long. For the CDR3, the DNA is TGTGCCAGTAGTATACTCGGACAGGGCCACGCTGAAGCTTTCTTT. The encoded protein is CASSILGQGHAEAFF.

CDR3 loop: CASAGWDEQFF. CDR3 bases: TGTGCCAGCGCGGGGTGGGATGAGCAGTTCTTC. The V call is TRBV25-1, the J call TRBJ2-1, with D tentatively TRBD2 (6 bases). The CDR3 sequence is 11 residues long. Trimming took off 8 bases at V and 8 bases at J, with 10 bases between the two ends. Germline V gene sequence: CDR1 MGHDK, CDR2 SYGVNS.

V is TRBV12-5 and J is TRBJ2-5, with no clear D. Deletions cut 5 bases from V and 2 bases from J, with 6 bases between. Germline V CDR1 and CDR2: LGHNT, FRNRAP. This CDR3 is 12 amino acids long. The CDR3 nucleotides are TGTGCTAGTGGTCAGAAACAAGAGACCCAGTACTTC. This gives the protein CASGQKQETQYF.

The chain recombines TRBV9 with TRBJ2-7; maybe TRBD1 (6 bases). V was cut by 2 bases and J by 3 bases, with 12 bases left in between. The CDR3 has 14 residues. The V gene's germline CDR1 is SGDLS and CDR2 YYNGEE. CDR3 DNA: TGTGCCAGCAGCGTCCGGGACACCGTCTACGAGCAGTACTTC. It codes for CASSVRDTVYEQYF. Variable domain in full (rest from reference TRBV9 and TRBJ2-7): DSGVTQTPKHLITATGQRVTLRCSPRSGDLSVYWYQQSLDQGLQFLIQYYNGEERAKGNILERFSAQQFPDLHSELNLSSLELGDSALYFCASSVRDTVYEQYFGPGTRLTVT.

This clone occurred a few times. The chain uses TRBV5-6 and TRBJ1-2; the D gene is possibly TRBD1 (5 bases). The germline V gene encodes CDR1 SGHDT and CDR2 YYEEEE. The V end was cut by 2 bases, the J end by 7 bases, with 15 bases between. The CDR3 contains 14 residues. The CDR3 protein is CASSFQGFGAGYTF. The CDR3 DNA sequence: TGTGCCAGCAGCTTTCAGGGTTTTGGTGCTGGCTACACCTTC.

To note about this clone: An end of the junction does not agree with germline; a read error may underlie this. Within the sample, other DNA sequences also encode this same CDR3. This CDR3 reads CASSLADTDTQYF. As DNA, the CDR3 is TGTGCCAGTAGTTTAGCGGACACAGATACGCAGTATTTT. This chain connects TRBV27 to TRBJ2-3, with D perhaps matching TRBD2 (6 bases). Germline lookup yields CDR1 MNHEY and CDR2 SMNVEV (reference sequence). CDR3 size: 13 residues.

The chain combines TRBV11-2 with TRBJ2-1; 14 bases align to TRBD2. Germline trimming cut 0 bases from V and 0 bases from J; bases unmatched to any gene: 7. Per germline, CDR1 SGHAT and CDR2 FQNNGV. This CDR3 contains 20 residues. The CDR3 sequence: CASSLDLGLAGEISYNEQFF. CDR3 coding DNA: TGTGCCAGCAGCTTAGATTTGGGACTAGCGGGGGAGATCTCCTACAATGAGCAGTTCTTC.

The chain carries TRBV2 and TRBJ1-2, with 7 bases aligning to TRBD1. V gave up 6 bases and J gave up 8 bases; unmatched junction bases: 9. Germline lookup yields CDR1 SNHLY and CDR2 FYNNEI. The CDR3 covers 13 residues. CDR3 nucleotides: TGTGCCAGCAGGGGACAGACCTACGAGGGCTACACCTTC. This gives the protein CASRGQTYEGYTF. Full variable domain (rest looked up from reference TRBV2 and TRBJ1-2): EPEVTQTPSHQVTQMGQEVILRCVPISNHLYFYWYRQILGQKVEFLVSFYNNEISEKSEIFDDQFSVERPDGSNFTLKIRSTKLEDSAMYFCASRGQTYEGYTFGSGTRLTVV.

The rearrangement uses TRBV7-9 and TRBJ1-2; TRBD1 matches at 9 bases. Trimming took 5 bases from V and 4 from J; bases not matched to a gene: 2. The CDR3 contains 13 residues. The germline V gene has CDR1 SEHNR and CDR2 FQNEAQ (reference sequence). The CDR3 loop reads CASSPTGGYGYTF. CDR3 sequence (DNA): TGTGCCAGCAGCCCGACAGGGGGCTATGGCTACACCTTC. The variable domain in full, completed from reference TRBV7-9 and TRBJ1-2, reads DTGVSQNPRHKITKRGQNVTFRCDPISEHNRLYWYRQTLGQGPEFLTYFQNEAQLEKSRLLSDRFSAERPKGSFSTLEIQRTEQGDSAMYLCASSPTGGYGYTFGSGTRLTVV.

The chain is built from TRBV15 and TRBJ2-7; D is possibly TRBD2 (6 bases). The CDR3 consists of 15 residues. V was cut by 0 bases and J by 4 bases, with 13 bases left in between. The germline CDR1 and CDR2 sequences are LNHNV and YYDKDF (reference sequence). DNA for the CDR3: TGTGCCACCAGCAGAGAGGTGGCTAGCGCGTACGAGCAGTACTTC. It encodes CATSREVASAYEQYF.

The chain uses TRBV19 and TRBJ2-2, with 8 bases identical to TRBD1. Germline values: CDR1 LNHDA, CDR2 SQIVND (reference sequence). The CDR3 is 15 residues long. After removal of 1 base from V and 4 bases from J, the junction contained 2 bases not matched to a gene. CDR3: CASSIGTGITGELFF. CDR3 in DNA: TGTGCCAGTAGTATAGGGACAGGGATCACCGGGGAGCTGTTTTTT.

This chain connects TRBV7-2 to TRBJ1-3; tentative D call: TRBD1 (5 bases). The CDR3 is 14 residues long. V lost 5 bases and J 4 bases, leaving 12 bases between the germline ends. Germline assignment: CDR1 SGHTA and CDR2 FQGNSA. In DNA form, the CDR3 reads TGTGCCAGCAGCCTTCGGGGGGACGGAAACACCATATATTTT. This sequence encodes CASSLRGDGNTIYF.

This sequence joins TRBV29-1 and TRBJ1-5, with TRBD1 matching over 7 bases. CDR1 and CDR2 (germline): SQVTM, ANQGSEA. V lost 7 bases, J lost 0 bases, and 6 bases stayed unmatched. The CDR3 loop spans 14 amino acids. The DNA for the CDR3 is TGCAGCGCAGCCGGGACAGATAGCAATCAGCCCCAGCATTTT. It yields the protein CSAAGTDSNQPQHF.

This rearrangement joins TRBV9 to TRBJ2-1; no clear D gene. Germline lookup yields CDR1 SGDLS and CDR2 YYNGEE. Between the trimmed V and J ends, which lost 0 bases and 6 bases, there was a span of 7 bases. The CDR3 is 13 amino acids. DNA of the CDR3: TGTGCCAGCAGCGTAGTAAGTAGCAATGAGCAGTTCTTC. It codes for CASSVVSSNEQFF.

The rearrangement joins TRBV9 to TRBJ2-5; 9 nucleotides align to TRBD1. The DNA end is a closer match to TRBJ2-7, so the J assignment may be wrong. The CDR3 is made up of 17 amino acids. Germline CDR1 reads SGDLS; CDR2 reads YYNGEE. The CDR3 sequence is CASSDGQGHPLPYEQYF. The CDR3 DNA sequence: TGTGCCAGCAGCGATGGACAGGGGCACCCTCTACCCTACGAGCAGTACTTC.

The chain recombines TRBV7-3 with TRBJ1-1; D remains unclear. Germline lookup yields CDR1 SGHTA and CDR2 FQGTGA. The CDR3 sequence is 13 residues long. V was clipped by 2 bases and J by 5 bases, with 9 bases between them. The CDR3 DNA reads as TGTGCCAGCAGCTTAGAGTACGCAACTGAAGCTTTCTTT. Translation: CASSLEYATEAFF.

CDR3 bases: TGTGCCAGAAGTATGCCGGGACTCGTCTACGAGCAGTACTTC. This codes for CARSMPGLVYEQYF. V is TRBV5-3 and J is TRBJ2-7; the D gene is possibly TRBD2 (6 bases). TRBV5-3 is noted as an ORF with a role that remains uncertain. Trimming took off 5 bases at V and 3 bases at J, with 15 bases between the two ends. The CDR3 is 14 residues long.

The chain has TRBV4-1 and TRBJ2-3; D unresolved. V was pared by 0 bases and J by 0 bases, with 7 bases between. The CDR3 spans 15 residues. Germline V lookup: CDR1 MGHRA, CDR2 YSYEKL. CDR3 protein: CASSQEQPSTDTQYF. In DNA form, the CDR3 reads TGCGCCAGCAGCCAAGAACAGCCAAGCACAGATACGCAGTATTTT.

CDR3 nucleotide sequence: TGCGCCAGCAGCCAAGTCGGGACAGCCGAACGCTATGGCTACACCTTC. It specifies CASSQVGTAERYGYTF. The V and J genes are TRBV4-1 and TRBJ1-2, with 7 positions matching TRBD1. Germline assignment: CDR1 MGHRA and CDR2 YSYEKL. V was clipped by 1 base and J by 4 bases; unmatched bases: 9. The CDR3 runs 16 residues.